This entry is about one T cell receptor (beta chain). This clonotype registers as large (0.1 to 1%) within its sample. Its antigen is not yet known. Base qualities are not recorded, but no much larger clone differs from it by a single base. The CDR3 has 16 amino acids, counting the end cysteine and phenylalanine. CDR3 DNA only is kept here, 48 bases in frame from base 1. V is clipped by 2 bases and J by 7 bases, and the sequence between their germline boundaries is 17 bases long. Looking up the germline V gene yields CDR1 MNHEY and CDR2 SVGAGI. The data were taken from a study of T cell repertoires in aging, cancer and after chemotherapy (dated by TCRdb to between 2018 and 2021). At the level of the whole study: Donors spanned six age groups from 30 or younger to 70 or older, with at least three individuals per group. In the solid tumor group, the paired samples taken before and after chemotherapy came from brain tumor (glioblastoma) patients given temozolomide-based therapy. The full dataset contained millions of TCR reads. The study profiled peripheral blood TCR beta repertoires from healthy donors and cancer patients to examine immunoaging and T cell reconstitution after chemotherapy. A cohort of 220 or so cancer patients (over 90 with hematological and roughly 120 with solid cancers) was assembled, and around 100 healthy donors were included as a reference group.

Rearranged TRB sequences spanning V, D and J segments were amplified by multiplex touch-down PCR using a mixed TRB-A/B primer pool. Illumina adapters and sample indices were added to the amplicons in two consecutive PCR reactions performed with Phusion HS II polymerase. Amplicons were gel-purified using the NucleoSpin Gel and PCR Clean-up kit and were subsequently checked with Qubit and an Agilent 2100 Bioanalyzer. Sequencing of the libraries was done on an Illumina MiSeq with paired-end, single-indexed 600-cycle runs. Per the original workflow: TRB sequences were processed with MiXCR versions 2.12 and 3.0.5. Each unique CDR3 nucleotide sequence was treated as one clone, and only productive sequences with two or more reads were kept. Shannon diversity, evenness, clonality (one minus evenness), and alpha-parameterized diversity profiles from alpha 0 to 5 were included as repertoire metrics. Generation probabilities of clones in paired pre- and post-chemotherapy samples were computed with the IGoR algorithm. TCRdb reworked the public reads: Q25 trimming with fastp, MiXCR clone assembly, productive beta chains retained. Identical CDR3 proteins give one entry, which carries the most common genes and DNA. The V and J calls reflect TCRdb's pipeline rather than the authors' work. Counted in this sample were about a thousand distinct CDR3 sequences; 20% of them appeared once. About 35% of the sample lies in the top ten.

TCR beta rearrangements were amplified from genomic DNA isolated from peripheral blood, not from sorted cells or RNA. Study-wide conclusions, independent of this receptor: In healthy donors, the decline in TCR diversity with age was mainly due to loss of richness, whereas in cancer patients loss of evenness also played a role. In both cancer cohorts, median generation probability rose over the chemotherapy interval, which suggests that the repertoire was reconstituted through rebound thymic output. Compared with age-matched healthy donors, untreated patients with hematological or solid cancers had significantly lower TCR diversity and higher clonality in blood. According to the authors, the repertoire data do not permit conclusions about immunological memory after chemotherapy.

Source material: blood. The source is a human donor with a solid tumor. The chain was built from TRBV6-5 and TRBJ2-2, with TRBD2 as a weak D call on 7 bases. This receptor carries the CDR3 CASSYDFAGAGGELFF. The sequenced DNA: TGTGCCAGCAGTTACGACTTTGCGGGGGCGGGCGGGGAGCTGTTTTTT.